The next 7 T cell receptor beta chains were all read from a single sample in a study of spatial heterogeneity in lung cancer. A single record per CDR3 protein comes from TCRdb applying MiXCR to the 5' RACE reads. The sample contains 3,000 to 4,500 distinct CDR3 sequences, 6.5% to 7.5% of which appear only once. Sample time point: sample taken at primary tumor resection. No cell sorting; template was whole RNA from tumor, lung tissue or PBMC. The sample was normal lung tissue next to the tumor, taken at surgery. The receptors were sampled from a male donor with early-stage non-small cell lung cancer.

This clonotype has at least ten counts. This rearrangement joins TRBV7-2 to TRBJ2-3; no firm D call. Trimming pared 4 bases from V and 1 base from J, leaving 18 bases between. Germline loops: CDR1 SGHTA, CDR2 FQGNSA. This CDR3 is 17 amino acids long. In DNA form, the CDR3 reads TGTGCCAGCAGCTCATCTCTATTGGGGTCCCGCACAGATACGCAGTATTTT. Amino acid sequence: CASSSSLLGSRTDTQYF.

The chain links TRBV7-9 to TRBJ2-1; 11 nucleotides line up with TRBD2. Germline V gene lookup returns CDR1 SEHNR and CDR2 FQNEAQ (reference sequence). The CDR3 is made up of 15 amino acids. V was pared by 5 bases and J by 4 bases, with 4 bases of the junction left unmatched. The CDR3 DNA follows: TGTGCCAGCAGCCAGACTAGCGGGGCGTACAATGAGCAGTTCTTC. It specifies CASSQTSGAYNEQFF.

This clonotype is medium-sized (0.01 to 0.1%) in the sample. V usage is TRBV7-3 and J usage is TRBJ2-5, with 7 bases fitting TRBD1. Germline CDR1 reads SGHTA; CDR2 reads FQGTGA. This CDR3 contains 15 residues. V trimming: 4 bases; J trimming: 5 bases; junction bases outside the gene matches: 10. The CDR3 DNA is TGTGCCAGCAGCTCTCGGACAGGCTCGGGGGAGACCCAGTACTTC. Translated, it gives CASSSRTGSGETQYF.

This clonotype qualifies as large. CDR3 nucleotides: TGTGCCAGTAGTCCACGCGGAGATACGCAGTATTTT. Encoded protein: CASSPRGDTQYF. The chain joins TRBV19 to TRBJ2-3; D unclear. The CDR3 is 12 residues long. Germline CDR1 and CDR2: LNHDA and SQIVND (reference sequence). V gave up 5 bases and J gave up 5 bases, with 8 bases separating them.

Judged by abundance, this clonotype is medium-sized. V is TRBV7-2 and J is TRBJ2-3, with 9 bases identical to TRBD2. The CDR3 runs to 17 residues. The germline gives CDR1 SGHTA, CDR2 FQGNSA. Losses at the gene ends were 5 bases for V and 7 bases for J; bases not matched to a gene: 16. The CDR3 coding sequence is TGTGCCAGCAGCACTACCCTAGGGCTAGCGGGATTGAATACGCAGTATTTT. Translated, it gives CASSTTLGLAGLNTQYF.

This clonotype came up many times. The genes are TRBV29-1 and TRBJ1-2; TRBD1 agrees at 7 bases. CDR1 is SQVTM, CDR2 ANQGSEA, per germline. The CDR3 totals 13 residues. V lost 5 bases, J lost 4 bases, and 7 bases stayed unmatched. The CDR3 DNA is TGCAGCGTTTTAGGGGGCGGTTCCTATGGCTACACCTTC. It yields the protein CSVLGGGSYGYTF.

This clonotype is medium-sized in the sample. This chain uses TRBV7-6 with TRBJ2-5; perhaps TRBD1 as D (7 bases). CDR1 and CDR2 from the germline V gene are SGHVS and FNYEAQ. The V gene lost 5 bases and the J gene lost 5 bases, with 18 bases spanning the gap. The CDR3 has 15 amino acids. The CDR3 DNA sequence: TGTGCCAGCAGCCCCGAGGGGGCGGGGCTGGAGACCCAGTACTTC. This gives the protein CASSPEGAGLETQYF.